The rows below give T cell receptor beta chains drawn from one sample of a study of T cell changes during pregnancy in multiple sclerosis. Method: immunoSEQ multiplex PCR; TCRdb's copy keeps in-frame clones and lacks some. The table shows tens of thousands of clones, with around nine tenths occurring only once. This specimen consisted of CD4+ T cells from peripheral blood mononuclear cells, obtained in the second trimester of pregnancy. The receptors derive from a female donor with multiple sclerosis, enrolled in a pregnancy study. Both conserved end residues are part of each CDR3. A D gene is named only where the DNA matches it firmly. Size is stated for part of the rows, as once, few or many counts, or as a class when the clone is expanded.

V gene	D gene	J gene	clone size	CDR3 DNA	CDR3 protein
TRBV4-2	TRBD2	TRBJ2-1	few	TGTGCCAGCAGCCAAGAAAGAAGAGCGGGAGTTACCGTACCCTACAATGAGCAGTTCTTC	CASSQERRAGVTVPYNEQFF
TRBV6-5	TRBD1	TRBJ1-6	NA	TGTGCCAGCAGCCGTCTCGGACAGGGTGATTCACCCCTCCACTTT	CASSRLGQGDSPLHF
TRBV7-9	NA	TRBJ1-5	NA	TGTGCCAGCAGCTTAATGTCAGATAGCAATCAGCCCCAGCATTTT	CASSLMSDSNQPQHF
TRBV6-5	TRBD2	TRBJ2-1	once	TGTGCCAGCATGCTAGCGGGAGCGGGTGAGCAGTTCTTC	CASMLAGAGEQFF
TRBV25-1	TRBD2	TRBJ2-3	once	TGTGCCAGCAGTGACCGGGGGGGACGAACAGATACGCAGTATTTT	CASSDRGGRTDTQYF
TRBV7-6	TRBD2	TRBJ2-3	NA	TGTGCCAGCAGCTTAGCGGTAGCGGGAGGGTCCGATACGCAGTATTTT	CASSLAVAGGSDTQYF
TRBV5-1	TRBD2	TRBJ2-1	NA	TGCGCCAGCAGCTTGGGCGGGAGAAGGAATGAGCAGTTCTTC	CASSLGGRRNEQFF
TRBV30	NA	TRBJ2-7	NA	TGTGCCTGGAGTCCCAGTGAGGCCCACGAGCAGTACTTC	CAWSPSEAHEQYF
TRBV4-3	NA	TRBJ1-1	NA	TGCGCCAGCAGCCAAGTCAGGGGCCTGAACACTGAAGCTTTCTTT	CASSQVRGLNTEAFF
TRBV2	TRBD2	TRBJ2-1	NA	TGTGCCAGCAGCGCCAGACTAGCGGGAGGGAATGAGCAGTTCTTC	CASSARLAGGNEQFF
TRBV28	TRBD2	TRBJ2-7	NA	TGTGCCAGCAGTTCCCTCTCCCTAGCGGGAGGCGGACCCGGGCCATTC	CASSSLSLAGGGPGPF
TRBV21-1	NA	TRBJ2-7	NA	TGTGCCAGCAGCAAAGGTTACAGGGGAGGACTCTACGAGCAGTACTTC	CASSKGYRGGLYEQYF
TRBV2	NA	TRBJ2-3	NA	TGTGCCAGCAGCCGATTTGGTGAGATCACAGATACGCAGTATTTT	CASSRFGEITDTQYF
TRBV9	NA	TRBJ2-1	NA	TGTGCCAGCAGCGTAGGGGGAGGCTCCTACAATGAGCAGTTCTTC	CASSVGGGSYNEQFF
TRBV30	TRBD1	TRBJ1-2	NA	TGTGCCTGGAGAGAGACAGGGGGCAGTGGCTACACCTTC	CAWRETGGSGYTF
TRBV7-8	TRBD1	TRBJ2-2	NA	TGTGCCAGCAGCCGAAAAACAGGGGTCCCCGGGGAGCTGTTTTTT	CASSRKTGVPGELFF
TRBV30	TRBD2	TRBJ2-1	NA	TGTGCCTGGAGTGCGGGGGCTAGCGGGGGCACGGTTAAGTTCTTC	CAWSAGASGGTVKFF
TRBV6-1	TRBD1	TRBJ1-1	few	TGTGCCAGCAGTGAAGCGAGGACAGGTCCAGCTTTCTTT	CASSEARTGPAFF
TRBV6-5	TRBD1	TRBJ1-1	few	TGTGCCAGCAGTTACGAGGGACAGCGAGCTTTCTTT	CASSYEGQRAFF
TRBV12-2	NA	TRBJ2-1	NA	TGTGCAAGTCGCTTAGCATGGACTAGCGGTACCTACAATGAGCAGTTCTTC	CASRLAWTSGTYNEQFF
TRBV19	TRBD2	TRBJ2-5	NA	TGTGCCAGTATGGACGGCGGGAGCCAAGAGACCCAGTACTTC	CASMDGGSQETQYF
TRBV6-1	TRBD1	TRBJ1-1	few	TGTGCCAGCAGTGCCGACAGGGGTGGGAGCACTGAAGCTTTCTTT	CASSADRGGSTEAFF
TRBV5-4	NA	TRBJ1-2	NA	TGTGCCAGCAGCGCCACGACAGGAAACTATGGCTACACCTTC	CASSATTGNYGYTF
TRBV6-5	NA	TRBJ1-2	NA	TGTGCCAGCAGTTACTCGATGGACAGTGAATTCACCTTC	CASSYSMDSEFTF
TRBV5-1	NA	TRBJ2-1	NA	TGCGCCAGCAGCTTGGGGGGAAATACAGGAATGAGAATTGAGTTCTTC	CASSLGGNTGMRIEFF
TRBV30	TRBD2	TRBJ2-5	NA	TGTGCCGGAGGGGTAGCGGGAGATGGAGAGACCCAGTACTTC	CAGGVAGDGETQYF
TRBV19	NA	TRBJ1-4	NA	TGTGCCAGTAGTATAAGGGGGAGTGGGACAATTGAAAAACTGTTTTTT	CASSIRGSGTIEKLFF
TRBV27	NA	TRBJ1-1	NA	TGTGCCAGCAAGAGGGAGGATGAAGCTTTCTTT	CASKREDEAFF
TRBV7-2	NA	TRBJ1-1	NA	TGTGCCAGCCTCATGAGCATGAACACTGAAGCTTTCTTT	CASLMSMNTEAFF
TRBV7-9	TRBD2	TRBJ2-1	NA	TGTGCCAGCAGCTTAGCTAGCGGGAGCCACAATGAGCAGTTCTTC	CASSLASGSHNEQFF
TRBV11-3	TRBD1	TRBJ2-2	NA	TGTGCCAGCAGCTTAGGACAGGGGATCACCGGGGAGCTGTTTTTT	CASSLGQGITGELFF
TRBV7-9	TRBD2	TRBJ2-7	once	TGTGCCAGCAGTCCCGTTGAGGTAGCGGGAGGGCCCCTCGAGCAGTACTTC	CASSPVEVAGGPLEQYF
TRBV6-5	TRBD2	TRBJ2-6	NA	TGTGCCAGCAGTTACATTCTAGCGGGACCTGCCAACGTCCTGACTTTC	CASSYILAGPANVLTF
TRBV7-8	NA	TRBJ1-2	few	TGTGCCAGCAGCTTAGCGGGGCAGGGTGGGTTTTACTATGGCTACACCTTC	CASSLAGQGGFYYGYTF
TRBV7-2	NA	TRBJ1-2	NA	TGTGCCAGCAGCTTAGTGGGGGGAGAGTTCTATGGCTACACCTTC	CASSLVGGEFYGYTF
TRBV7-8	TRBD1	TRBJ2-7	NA	TGTGCCAGCAGCTTAGGGCGGCAGGGGGCGCCGCGGGAGCAGTACTTC	CASSLGRQGAPREQYF
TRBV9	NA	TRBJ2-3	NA	TGTGCCAGCAGCGTAGAGGCGGGGAGAGGTTCTTTT	CASSVEAGRGSF
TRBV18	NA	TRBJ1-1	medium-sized	TGTGCCAGCTCACCGCAGGAGGCTGAAGCTTTCTTT	CASSPQEAEAFF
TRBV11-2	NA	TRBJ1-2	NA	TGTGCCAGCAGCTCCCCCCGGTTGGGCAGGAACTATGGCTACACCTTC	CASSSPRLGRNYGYTF